The TCR beta chain described here comes from a study of Tregs in tolerant kidney transplant recipients. Study-level findings and limits: Expanding Tregs on activated donor B cells appeared to best identify donor-specific TCRbeta clones. This study did not directly address biological reproducibility. The small number of patients limits these findings pending further validation.

Some clones are missing from TCRdb's copy, which holds only in-frame ones; the method was immunoSEQ multiplex PCR. The sample yields about 240,000 clones, approximately 84% seen once. Germline lookup yields CDR1 LNHNV and CDR2 YYDKDF (reference sequence). CDR3 length: 16 residues. Unstimulated Tregs (CD4+CD25+CD127-) and CD4+CD25- non-Tregs were sorted from PBMCs. Remarks on this clone: As yet, its antigen is unknown.

This sequence was found in a human donor in good health. The sequenced sample consisted of CD4+ T cells from blood. The rearrangement joins TRBV15 to TRBJ2-5; 11 positions match TRBD2. The J call is uncertain, as TRBJ2-7 better fits the DNA end. CDR3 nucleotide sequence: TGTGCCACCGGGACAGAACCGGGACTAGCGGCCTACGAGCAGTACTTC. This sequence encodes CATGTEPGLAAYEQYF.